The 8 T cell receptor beta chains in this list originate from one sample, sequenced in a study of identical twins. TCRdb re-analysed the 5' RACE reads in MiXCR, keeping a single row per CDR3 protein. Here the sample spans around 280,000 distinct CDR3 sequences, roughly 8.6% being singletons. These data also formed part of another study, on yellow fever vaccine responses in identical twins.

The sequenced sample was memory (CD45RO+) T cells sorted from blood. These receptors were collected from a woman aged 18-29 years in good health.

This clonotype was observed at least ten times. V is TRBV6-5 and J is TRBJ2-1, with D possibly matching TRBD1 (5 bases). Between the trimmed V and J ends, which lost 2 bases and 6 bases, there was a span of 14 bases. This CDR3 is built from 15 residues. Germline V lookup: CDR1 MNHEY, CDR2 SVGAGI. The CDR3 nucleotides are TGTGCCAGCAGTTACCAGGCCAGGGAAGTCAATGAGCAGTTCTTC. Translating gives CASSYQAREVNEQFF.

The rearrangement links TRBV11-2 to TRBJ2-1, with 11 bases identical to TRBD2. Unmatched junction bases numbered 14, after V lost 5 bases and J lost 5 bases. Germline loops: CDR1 SGHAT, CDR2 FQNNGV. This CDR3 region has 18 residues. In DNA, the CDR3 is TGTGCCAGCAGCACATACGCTCCGACTAGCGGGATGAACAATGAGCAGTTCTTC. This sequence encodes CASSTYAPTSGMNNEQFF.

This clonotype showed up just a few times. The V and J genes are TRBV5-1 and TRBJ2-5; perhaps TRBD2 as D (5 bases). The CDR3 spans 14 residues. V was trimmed by 1 base and J by 5 bases, leaving 12 bases between them. The germline CDR1 and CDR2 sequences are SGHRS and YFSETQ. CDR3 bases: TGCGCCAGCAGCTTGTTTGAGGGCCGGGAGACCCAGTACTTC. Its translation is CASSLFEGRETQYF.

The table lists this clonotype with many counts. J is TRBJ2-5 and V is TRBV20-1; tentative D call: TRBD1 (5 bases). V lost 1 base, J lost 3 bases, and 9 bases lay in between. Germline V CDR1 and CDR2: DFQATT, SNEGSKA (reference sequence). This CDR3 is 13 amino acids long. The CDR3 is CSARGAGKETQYF. CDR3 DNA sequence: TGCAGTGCTAGAGGGGCAGGGAAAGAGACCCAGTACTTC.

There are a few counts of this clonotype. The chain employs TRBV7-7 and TRBJ2-2, with D possibly being TRBD2 (6 bases). V lost 1 base and J 2 bases, leaving 17 bases between the germline ends. The CDR3 totals 18 residues. Germline lookup yields CDR1 SSHAT and CDR2 FNYEAQ (reference sequence). The DNA of the CDR3 is TGTGCCAGCAGCTTAGGGTTCGGCGGGATGGCCAACACCGGGGAGCTGTTTTTT. Residues: CASSLGFGGMANTGELFF.

The rearrangement joins TRBV7-2 to TRBJ2-3, with unresolved D. Between the trimmed V and J ends, which lost 5 bases and 4 bases, there was a span of 7 bases. CDR3 length: 12 residues. Germline-derived CDR1 and CDR2 are SGHTA and FQGNSA. CDR3 sequence reads: CASSLFADTQYF. CDR3 nucleotide sequence: TGTGCCAGCAGCCTTTTTGCAGATACGCAGTATTTT.

This clonotype was seen ten or more times. The rearrangement uses TRBV20-1 and TRBJ1-5; D is uncertain. The CDR3 sequence is 14 residues long. CDR1 DFQATT and CDR2 SNEGSKA come from the germline V gene (reference sequence). V was clipped by 3 bases and J by 3 bases, with 12 bases between them. The chain's CDR3 is CSARVGRNNQPQHF. CDR3 bases: TGCAGTGCTAGGGTAGGCAGGAACAATCAGCCCCAGCATTTT.

At least ten counts were recorded for this clonotype. This sequence joins TRBV20-1 and TRBJ2-1; D is unresolved. The CDR3 is 13 residues long. The germline CDR1 and CDR2 sequences are DFQATT and SNEGSKA (reference sequence). V gave up 0 bases and J gave up 10 bases, with 13 bases separating them. This CDR3 reads CSARDLRDGEQFF. CDR3 bases: TGCAGTGCTAGAGACCTACGTGACGGGGAGCAGTTCTTC.